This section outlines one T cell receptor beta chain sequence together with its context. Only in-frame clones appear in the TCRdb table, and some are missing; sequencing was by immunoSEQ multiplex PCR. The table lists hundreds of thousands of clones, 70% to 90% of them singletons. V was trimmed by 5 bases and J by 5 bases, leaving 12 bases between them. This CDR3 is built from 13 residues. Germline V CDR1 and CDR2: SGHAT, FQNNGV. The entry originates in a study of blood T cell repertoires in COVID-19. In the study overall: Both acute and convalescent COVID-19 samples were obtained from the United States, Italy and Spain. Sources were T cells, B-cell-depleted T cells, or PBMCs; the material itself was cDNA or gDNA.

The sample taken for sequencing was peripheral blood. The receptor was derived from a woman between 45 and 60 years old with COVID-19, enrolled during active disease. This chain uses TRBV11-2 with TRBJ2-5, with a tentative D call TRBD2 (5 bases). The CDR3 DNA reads TGTGCCAGCAGCCGCGAGGGCCGGGAGACCCAGTACTTC. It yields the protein CASSREGRETQYF.